The 24 T cell receptor beta chains below come from one sample, sequenced in a study of control samples from healthy donors and cancer patients. Libraries were prepared by immunoSEQ multiplex PCR; TCRdb keeps only in-frame clonotypes and omits some of them. The data hold 150,000 to 200,000 clones, with approximately 91% observed a single time. Sequencing was performed on blood. All receptors come from a middle-aged woman in good health.

This clone was seen a handful of times. The V gene is TRBV24-1, the J gene TRBJ2-7; D is undetermined. This CDR3 spans 13 amino acids. Trimming removed 3 bases from V and 6 bases from J, with 11 bases in between. Germline assignment: CDR1 KGHDR and CDR2 SFDVKD. CDR3 DNA sequence: TGTGCCACCAGTGATAATAGATCTCCCGAGCAGTACTTC. Translated: CATSDNRSPEQYF.

The chain recombines TRBV7-2 with TRBJ2-5, with 9 bases fitting TRBD2. V lost 4 bases and J lost 6; bases outside the gene matches: 12. This CDR3 has 16 residues. The V gene's germline CDR1 is SGHTA and CDR2 FQGNSA. CDR3 in DNA: TGTGCCAGCAGCTCCGCGCGGGGCGGGGGGGCCCAGACCCAGTACTTC. This encodes CASSSARGGGAQTQYF.

This chain uses TRBV6-5 with TRBJ2-7; the D is unclear. Germline V gene lookup returns CDR1 MNHEY and CDR2 SVGAGI. Trimming took 7 bases from V and 5 from J, leaving 12 bases between them. The CDR3 contains 12 residues. The CDR3 nucleotides read TGTGCCAGCACCACCGGCAGTAACGAGCAGTACTTC. This sequence encodes CASTTGSNEQYF.

CDR3 sequence (DNA): TGTGCCAGCAGTGAGGGGTGGGGGAACACTGAAGCTTTCTTT. Translation gives CASSEGWGNTEAFF. The chain couples TRBV25-1 to TRBJ1-1; D remains unclear. The V end lost 3 bases, the J end lost 1 base, and 9 bases lay between the germline ends. The CDR3 has 14 residues. Germline CDR1 is MGHDK and CDR2 is SYGVNS.

The chain links TRBV6-5 to TRBJ1-2; TRBD1 agrees at 9 bases. The CDR3 sequence is 15 residues long. V lost 2 bases, J lost 7 bases, and 8 bases stayed unmatched. CDR1 and CDR2 (germline): MNHEY, SVGAGI. The CDR3 loop reads CASSYANRGRGGYTF. CDR3 bases: TGTGCCAGCAGTTACGCAAACAGGGGGCGCGGTGGCTACACCTTC.

The genes are TRBV7-6 and TRBJ2-5; 12 bases match TRBD1. Germline CDR1 is SGHVS and CDR2 is FNYEAQ. Trimming took 5 bases from V and 4 from J; bases not matched to a gene: 8. The CDR3 is 16 residues long. Here the CDR3 DNA reads TGTGCCAGCAGCCTACCGGGACAGGGGGCAGGAGAGACCCAGTACTTC. Translated: CASSLPGQGAGETQYF.

This sequence joins TRBV19 and TRBJ1-2, with 7 bases lining up with TRBD1. Germline-derived CDR1 and CDR2 are LNHDA and SQIVND (reference sequence). The CDR3 extends over 14 amino acids. V shed 11 bases and J 2 bases; nucleotides not matched to a gene: 11. CDR3 nucleotides: TGTGCCTCTATTCTACAGGGGTCCAACTATGGCTACACCTTC. Protein product: CASILQGSNYGYTF.

This clone was recorded once. The V call is TRBV12-3 or TRBV12-4, the J call TRBJ2-7; no reliable D call. V lost 1 base and J 5 bases, leaving 9 bases between the germline ends. This CDR3 contains 13 residues. The DNA for the CDR3 is TGTGCCAGCAGTTTAGGGGGTCGGGACGAGCAGTACTTC. This gives the protein CASSLGGRDEQYF.

This rearrangement joins TRBV15 to TRBJ2-7, with D possibly matching TRBD2 (7 bases). CDR3 length: 15 residues. CDR1 LNHNV and CDR2 YYDKDF come from the germline V gene (reference sequence). V was shortened by 0 bases and J by 4 bases, with 13 bases between the two germline ends. CDR3 in amino acids: CATSRDRGGWYEQYF. CDR3 sequence (DNA): TGTGCCACCAGCAGAGACAGGGGAGGGTGGTACGAGCAGTACTTC.

V usage is TRBV10-1 and J usage is TRBJ1-6, with TRBD1 matching 7 bases. The CDR3 is made up of 17 amino acids. Unmatched junction bases numbered 10, after V lost 0 bases and J lost 8 bases. Germline V lookup: CDR1 WNHNN, CDR2 SYGVQD (reference sequence). DNA for the CDR3: TGCGCCAGCAGTGAGTCGTGCTACAGGGGTGGATATTCACCCCTCCACTTT. It codes for CASSESCYRGGYSPLHF.

The genes are TRBV14 and TRBJ2-5; D unresolved. V was cut by 1 base and J by 2 bases, with 8 bases left in between. Per the germline V gene, CDR1 is SGHDN and CDR2 is FVKESK. The CDR3 is made up of 14 amino acids. CDR3 sequence (DNA): TGTGCCAGCAGCCAAGCTGGGTGGCAAGAGACCCAGTACTTC. Its protein product is CASSQAGWQETQYF.

The genes are TRBV18 and TRBJ1-1; D is possibly TRBD1 (6 bases). The length of the CDR3 is 16 residues. V was shortened by 2 bases and J by 4 bases, with 17 bases between the two germline ends. Germline CDR1 is KGHSH and CDR2 is LQKENI. The CDR3 nucleotides read TGTGCCAGCTCACCAAGGACAGTTAAAGAGAGCACTGAAGCTTTCTTT. Its translation: CASSPRTVKESTEAFF.

In DNA, the CDR3 is TGTGCCAGCAGTTTAGGGGCGGATCTGGGCTACACCTTC. It codes for CASSLGADLGYTF. The chain recombines TRBV12-3 or TRBV12-4 with TRBJ1-2; D is unclear. The CDR3 consists of 13 residues. V shed 1 base and J shed 8 bases, with 11 bases lying between them.

The chain recombines TRBV5-6 with TRBJ1-1; 7 bases fit TRBD1. The ends lost 5 bases at V and 10 bases at J; junction bases unmatched: 8. The CDR3 sequence is 12 residues long. Germline V gives CDR1 SGHDT, CDR2 YYEEEE. This CDR3 is CASSQGGGGAFF. The CDR3, as DNA: TGTGCCAGCAGTCAGGGGGGAGGCGGAGCTTTCTTT.

This clone was detected a few times. The J gene is TRBJ2-2, the V gene TRBV12-3 or TRBV12-4; D gene unclear. The ends were cut back, 2 bases at V and 6 bases at J, with 4 bases in the middle. This CDR3 region has 12 residues. In DNA, the CDR3 is TGTGCCAGCAGTTTACAGGCCGGGGAGCTGTTTTTT. Protein: CASSLQAGELFF.

In DNA form, the CDR3 reads TGTGCCAGCAGTGAAGCGCCGAAGGGGGTCGCAGATACGCAGTATTTT. Its protein is CASSEAPKGVADTQYF. The chain carries TRBV2 and TRBJ2-3, with TRBD1 as a possible D gene (6 bases). The CDR3 loop spans 16 amino acids. With 0 bases removed from V and 4 bases from J, the gap between germline ends came to 14 bases. Per germline, CDR1 SNHLY and CDR2 FYNNEI.

The chain joins TRBV7-9 to TRBJ2-7; TRBD1 aligns across 9 bases. The V gene's germline CDR1 is SEHNR and CDR2 FQNEAQ (reference sequence). V shed 4 bases, J shed 4 bases, and the junction held 5 bases outside the gene matches. There are 14 residues in the CDR3. DNA of the CDR3: TGTGCCAGCAGCTCCTACAGGGGGCGGTACGAGCAGTACTTC. Residues: CASSSYRGRYEQYF.

The chain has TRBV11-3 and TRBJ2-3, with 8 bases identical to TRBD2. The germline gives CDR1 SGHNT, CDR2 YENEEA. After removal of 2 bases from V and 4 bases from J, the junction contained 5 bases not matched to a gene. The CDR3 consists of 15 residues. The CDR3 nucleotides read TGTGCCAGCAGCTTAAGTGCGGGGGGCTCAGATACGCAGTATTTT. This sequence encodes CASSLSAGGSDTQYF.

V gene TRBV29-1 combines with J gene TRBJ2-1, with D uncertain. V was shortened by 3 bases and J by 7 bases, with 10 bases between the two germline ends. CDR3 size: 12 residues. Germline CDR1 and CDR2: SQVTM and ANQGSEA. The CDR3 reads CSVEFPLNEQFF. CDR3 DNA: TGCAGCGTTGAGTTCCCCCTAAATGAGCAGTTCTTC.

V usage is TRBV2 and J usage is TRBJ1-5; tentative D call: TRBD1 (5 bases). From germline, CDR1 is SNHLY and CDR2 FYNNEI. The CDR3 is made up of 14 amino acids. The V end was cut by 3 bases, the J end by 7 bases, with 13 bases between. CDR3 sequence: CASSDRAAQQPQHF. In DNA, the CDR3 is TGTGCCAGCAGTGACAGGGCGGCACAACAGCCCCAGCATTTT.

V gene TRBV11-3 combines with J gene TRBJ2-7, with a tentative D call TRBD2 (5 bases). Trimming stripped 5 bases from V and 3 bases from J, with 17 bases between. CDR3 length: 15 residues. The germline V gene encodes CDR1 SGHNT and CDR2 YENEEA. For the CDR3, the DNA is TGTGCCAGCAGCCTCGGGGTAGGGCCGATCTACGAGCAGTACTTC. It yields the protein CASSLGVGPIYEQYF.

The chain is built from TRBV10-2 and TRBJ1-2; 7 bases agree with TRBD1. CDR3 length equals 12 residues. The germline CDR1 and CDR2 sequences are WSHSY and SAAADI. Losses at the gene ends were 5 bases for V and 8 bases for J; bases not matched to a gene: 5. CDR3 coding DNA: TGCGCCAGCAGTCCCACAGGGGACGGCTACACCTTC. Protein product: CASSPTGDGYTF.

V and J are TRBV5-5 and TRBJ1-2; D uncertain. The CDR3 is 13 amino acids. Trimming removed 0 bases at V and 8 bases at J, with 11 bases between. CDR1 is SGHKS and CDR2 is YYEKEE in the germline V gene (reference sequence). The CDR3: CASSLVGRRGYTF. The CDR3 nucleotides read TGTGCCAGCAGCTTGGTGGGGAGGAGGGGCTACACCTTC.

In its sample, this clone was seen a few times. This chain uses TRBV10-2 with TRBJ1-1; TRBD1 matches at 7 bases. The germline V gene encodes CDR1 WSHSY and CDR2 SAAADI. V dropped 6 bases and J dropped 2; count of bases not matched to a gene: 9. The CDR3 covers 15 residues. CDR3 residues: CASRGQWGLNTEAFF. The CDR3 DNA reads TGCGCCAGCAGGGGACAGTGGGGCCTAAACACTGAAGCTTTCTTT.